The sequence of this T cell receptor (beta chain) was determined in a study of blood T cell repertoires in COVID-19. Turning to the study itself: T cells, B-cell-depleted T cells, or PBMCs provided the cDNA or gDNA that served as material.

Assay used: immunoSEQ multiplex PCR; TCRdb lists only in-frame clones, some missing. The table lists about 46,000 clones, approximately 85% of them singletons. Between the trimmed V and J ends, which lost 8 bases and 2 bases, there was a span of 15 bases. The CDR3 contains 14 residues. Looked up from germline, CDR1 is ENHRY and CDR2 is SYGVKD. The specimen was peripheral blood. The chain has TRBV10-3 and TRBJ1-1; D is perhaps TRBD1 (5 bases). The sequence derives from a woman over 75 with COVID-19, enrolled during active disease. The CDR3 spells CAIGKTDRNTEAFF. CDR3 coding DNA: TGTGCCATCGGGAAAACCGACAGAAACACTGAAGCTTTCTTT.